These 5 T cell receptor beta chains share one sample of origin, sequenced in a study of blood T cell repertoires in COVID-19. The method was immunoSEQ multiplex PCR; TCRdb's version includes in-frame clones alone and lacks a portion of them. The sample shows about 59,000 clones, approximately 79% of them seen only once. The sequencing input was peripheral blood. These receptors were obtained from a human donor in a cohort sampled during active COVID-19.

The genes are TRBV7-6 and TRBJ2-7; 9 nucleotides agree with TRBD2. V trimming: 0 bases; J trimming: 3 bases; junction bases outside the gene matches: 3. The CDR3 sequence is 15 residues long. Germline V CDR1 and CDR2: SGHVS, FNYEAQ. The CDR3 sequence is CASSLASSGSYEQYF. In nucleotides, the CDR3 is TGTGCCAGCAGCTTAGCGAGTAGCGGGAGCTACGAGCAGTACTTC. Full variable domain (remainder filled in from reference TRBV7-6 and TRBJ2-7): GAGVSQSPRYKVTKRGQDVALRCDPISGHVSLYWYRQALGQGPEFLTYFNYEAQQDKSGLPNDRFSAERPEGSISTLTIQRTEQRDSAMYRCASSLASSGSYEQYFGPGTRLTVT.

This clone is medium-sized by share. The rearrangement links TRBV7-2 to TRBJ2-7; D uncertain. Looked up from germline, CDR1 is SGHTA and CDR2 is FQGNSA. Trimming pared 1 base from V and 2 bases from J, leaving 12 bases between. The CDR3 has 15 residues. CDR3 in DNA: TGTGCCAGCAGCTTAGACAGCACAAGGACCTACGAGCAGTACTTC. It is translated as CASSLDSTRTYEQYF.

The chain carries TRBV28 and TRBJ1-1; D not certain. The germline V gene has CDR1 MDHEN and CDR2 SYDVKM. V was shortened by 3 bases and J by 9 bases, with 8 bases between the two germline ends. This CDR3 contains 11 residues. The CDR3, as DNA: TGTGCCAGCAGTTTTGGGCCTCAAGCTTTCTTT. Translating it yields CASSFGPQAFF.

This clone was picked up one time. V is TRBV7-2 and J is TRBJ2-3; 11 nucleotides line up with TRBD2. V was clipped by 2 bases and J by 2 bases; unmatched bases: 9. This CDR3 has 18 amino acids. Germline-derived CDR1 and CDR2 are SGHTA and FQGNSA. CDR3 DNA: TGTGCCAGCAGCTTACTAGCGGGAGGCGTAGGGCCCACAGATACGCAGTATTTT. It specifies CASSLLAGGVGPTDTQYF.

The chain couples TRBV4-1 to TRBJ2-7, with D maybe TRBD1 (5 bases). Germline CDR1 and CDR2: MGHRA and YSYEKL. With 1 base removed from V and 1 base from J, the gap between germline ends came to 11 bases. The CDR3 totals 15 residues. CDR3 sequence reads: CASSQGQSASYEQYF. The CDR3 nucleotides are TGCGCCAGCAGCCAAGGACAGAGTGCATCCTACGAGCAGTACTTC.